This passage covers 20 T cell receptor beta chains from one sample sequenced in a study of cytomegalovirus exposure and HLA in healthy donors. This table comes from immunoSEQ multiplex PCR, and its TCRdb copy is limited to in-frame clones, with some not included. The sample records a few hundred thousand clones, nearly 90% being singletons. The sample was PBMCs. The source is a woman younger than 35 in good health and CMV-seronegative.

CDR3 region: CSVELRSSYEQYF. The CDR3 DNA reads as TGCAGCGTTGAACTGAGGAGCTCCTACGAGCAGTACTTC. The rearrangement joins TRBV29-1 to TRBJ2-7; D is unresolved. V was pared by 2 bases and J by 0 bases, with 8 bases between. CDR1 is SQVTM and CDR2 is ANQGSEA in the germline V gene. This CDR3 has 13 residues.

DNA of the CDR3: TGTGCCAGCTCAGAGGGAGGTTATGGCTACACCTTC. Amino acid sequence: CASSEGGYGYTF. The gene calls are TRBV27 and TRBJ1-2; D remains ambiguous. The germline V gene has CDR1 MNHEY and CDR2 SMNVEV (reference sequence). V lost 8 bases and J 5 bases, leaving 12 bases between the germline ends. The CDR3 has 12 residues.

The CDR3 DNA reads TGTGCCAGCACCCCATCTGAACGGGGGGACACAGATACGCAGTATTTT. It codes for CASTPSERGDTDTQYF. The chain recombines TRBV28 with TRBJ2-3; 7 nucleotides agree with TRBD2. V shed 7 bases and J 2 bases; nucleotides not matched to a gene: 12. Per germline, CDR1 MDHEN and CDR2 SYDVKM. The CDR3 extends over 16 amino acids.

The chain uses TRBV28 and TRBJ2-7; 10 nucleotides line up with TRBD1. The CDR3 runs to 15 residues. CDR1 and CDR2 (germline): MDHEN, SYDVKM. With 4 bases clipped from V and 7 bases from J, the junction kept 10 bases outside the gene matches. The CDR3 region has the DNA TGTGCCAGCAGTTCGCCGGGACAGGGGTTTTTTGAGCAGTACGTC. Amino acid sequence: CASSSPGQGFFEQYV.

CDR3 loop: CASSQGGASGIRGEAFF. CDR3 sequence (DNA): TGCGCCAGCAGCCAAGGCGGAGCCAGTGGCATAAGGGGTGAAGCTTTCTTT. The V call is TRBV4-3, the J call TRBJ1-1; D perhaps matches TRBD1 (5 bases). The CDR3 covers 17 residues. Germline loops: CDR1 LGHNA, CDR2 YSLEER. Trimming shortened V by 1 base and J by 7 bases, and 22 bases separated the two germline ends.

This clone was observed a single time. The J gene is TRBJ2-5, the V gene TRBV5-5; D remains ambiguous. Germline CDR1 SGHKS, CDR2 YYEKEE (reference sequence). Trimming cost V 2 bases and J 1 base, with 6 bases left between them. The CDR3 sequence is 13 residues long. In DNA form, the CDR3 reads TGTGCCAGCAGCTTAAACAGCCAAGAGACCCAGTACTTC. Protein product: CASSLNSQETQYF. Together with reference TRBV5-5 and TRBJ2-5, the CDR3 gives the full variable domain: DAGVTQSPTHLIKTRGQQVTLRCSPISGHKSVSWYQQVLGQGPQFIFQYYEKEERGRGNFPDRFSARQFPNYSSELNVNALLLGDSALYLCASSLNSQETQYFGPGTRLLVL.

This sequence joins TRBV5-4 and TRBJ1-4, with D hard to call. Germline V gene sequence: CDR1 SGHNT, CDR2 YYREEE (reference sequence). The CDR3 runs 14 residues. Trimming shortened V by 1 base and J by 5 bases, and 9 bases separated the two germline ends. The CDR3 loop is CASSLPGKNEKLFF. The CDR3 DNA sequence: TGTGCCAGCAGCTTGCCCGGGAAGAATGAAAAACTGTTTTTT.

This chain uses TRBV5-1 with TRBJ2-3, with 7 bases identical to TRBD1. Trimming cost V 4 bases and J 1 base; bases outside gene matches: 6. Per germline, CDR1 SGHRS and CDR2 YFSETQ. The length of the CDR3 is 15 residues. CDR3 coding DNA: TGCGCCAGCAGCCCCTGGACAGGCCGCACAGATACGCAGTATTTT. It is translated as CASSPWTGRTDTQYF.

CDR3 sequence: CASSFSIGESHEQYF. CDR3 nucleotide sequence: TGTGCCAGCAGCTTTAGTATCGGGGAGTCACACGAGCAGTACTTC. V is TRBV7-6 and J is TRBJ2-7; possibly TRBD2 for D (5 bases). CDR1 SGHVS and CDR2 FNYEAQ come from the germline V gene. The CDR3 spans 15 residues. Trimming cost V 3 bases and J 5 bases, with 17 bases left between them.

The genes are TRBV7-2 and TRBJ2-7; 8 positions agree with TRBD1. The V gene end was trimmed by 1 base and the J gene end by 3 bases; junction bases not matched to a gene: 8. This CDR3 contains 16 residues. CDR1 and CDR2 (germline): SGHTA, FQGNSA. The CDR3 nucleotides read TGTGCCAGCAGCTTAGGGCGGGCAGGGGGCGTCTACGAGCAGTACTTC. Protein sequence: CASSLGRAGGVYEQYF.

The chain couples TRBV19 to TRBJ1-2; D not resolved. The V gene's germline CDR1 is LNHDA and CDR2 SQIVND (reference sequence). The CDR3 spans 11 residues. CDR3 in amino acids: CALKETYGYTF. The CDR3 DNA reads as TGTGCTCTAAAGGAGACGTATGGCTACACCTTC.

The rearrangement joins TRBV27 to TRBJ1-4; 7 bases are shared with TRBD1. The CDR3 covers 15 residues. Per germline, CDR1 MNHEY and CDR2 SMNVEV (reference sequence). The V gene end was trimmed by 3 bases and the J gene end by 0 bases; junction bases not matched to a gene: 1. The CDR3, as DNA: TGTGCCAGCAGTTTCGGGACAGCAACTAATGAAAAACTGTTTTTT. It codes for CASSFGTATNEKLFF.

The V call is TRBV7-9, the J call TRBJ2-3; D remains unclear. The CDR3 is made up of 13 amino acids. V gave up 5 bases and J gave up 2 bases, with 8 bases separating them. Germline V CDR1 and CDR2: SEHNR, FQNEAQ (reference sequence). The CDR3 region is CASSLPSTDTQYF. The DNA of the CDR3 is TGTGCCAGCAGCCTCCCTTCCACAGATACGCAGTATTTT.

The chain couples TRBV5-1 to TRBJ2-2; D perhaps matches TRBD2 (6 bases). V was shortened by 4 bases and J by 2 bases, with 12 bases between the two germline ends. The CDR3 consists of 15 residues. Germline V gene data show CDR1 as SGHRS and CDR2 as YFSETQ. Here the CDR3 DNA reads TGCGCCAGCAGCAGCTGGGACTCAAACACCGGGGAGCTGTTTTTT. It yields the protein CASSSWDSNTGELFF. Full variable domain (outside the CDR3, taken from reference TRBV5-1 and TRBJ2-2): KAGVTQTPRYLIKTRGQQVTLSCSPISGHRSVSWYQQTPGQGLQFLFEYFSETQRNKGNFPGRFSGRQFSNSRSEMNVSTLELGDSALYLCASSSWDSNTGELFFGEGSRLTVL.

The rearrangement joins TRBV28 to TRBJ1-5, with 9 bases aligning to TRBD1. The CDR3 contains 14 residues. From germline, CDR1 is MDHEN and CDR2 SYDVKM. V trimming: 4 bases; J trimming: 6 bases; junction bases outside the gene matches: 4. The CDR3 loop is CASSSTGGVQPQHF. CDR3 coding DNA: TGTGCCAGCAGTTCGACAGGGGGAGTTCAGCCCCAGCATTTT.

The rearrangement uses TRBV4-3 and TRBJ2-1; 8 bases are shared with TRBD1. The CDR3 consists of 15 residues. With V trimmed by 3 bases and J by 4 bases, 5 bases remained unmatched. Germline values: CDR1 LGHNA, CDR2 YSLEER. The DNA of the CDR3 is TGCGCCAGCAGCCAGGACAGGGCGGTTTACAATGAGCAGTTCTTC. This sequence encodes CASSQDRAVYNEQFF.

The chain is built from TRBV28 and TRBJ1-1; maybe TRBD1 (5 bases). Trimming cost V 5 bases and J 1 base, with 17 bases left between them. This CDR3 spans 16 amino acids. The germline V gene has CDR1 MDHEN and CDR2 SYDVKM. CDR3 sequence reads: CASSPYLQARNTEAFF. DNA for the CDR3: TGTGCCAGCAGTCCCTACCTACAGGCGAGGAACACTGAAGCTTTCTTT.

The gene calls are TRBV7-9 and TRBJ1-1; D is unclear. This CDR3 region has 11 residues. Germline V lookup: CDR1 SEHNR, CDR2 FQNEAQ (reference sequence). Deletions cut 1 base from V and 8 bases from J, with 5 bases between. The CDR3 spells CASSLVPEAFF. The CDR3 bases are TGTGCCAGCAGCTTAGTCCCGGAAGCTTTCTTT.

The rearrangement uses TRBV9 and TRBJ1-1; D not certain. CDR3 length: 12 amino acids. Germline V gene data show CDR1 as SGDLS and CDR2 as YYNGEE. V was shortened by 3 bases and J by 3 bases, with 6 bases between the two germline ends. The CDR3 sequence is CASSAPDTEAFF. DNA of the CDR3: TGTGCCAGCAGCGCCCCGGACACTGAAGCTTTCTTT.

The CDR3 DNA reads TGCGCCAGCAGCTTGGCCGGGTTGGTTGTTGCCGGGGAGCTGTTTTTT. Its translation: CASSLAGLVVAGELFF. This chain links TRBV5-1 with TRBJ2-2; D gene unclear. CDR1 SGHRS and CDR2 YFSETQ come from the germline V gene. The ends were cut back, 0 bases at V and 6 bases at J, with 15 bases in the middle. The CDR3 spans 16 residues.